The next 11 T cell receptor beta chains were all read from a single sample in a study of T cells in Graves' hyperthyroidism and ophthalmopathy. Template material for amplifying TCR beta CDR3 regions consisted of RNA transcripts. Using the HTBI primer set, a first-round RT-PCR was run on the TCR CDR3. TCRdb analysed the multiplex PCR reads with MiXCR anew, one entry per CDR3 protein. This sample has some 620,000 distinct CDR3 sequences, with 15% to 20% found just once. The specimen was blood. The receptor set was obtained from a woman aged 25 to 39 with Graves' hyperthyroidism.

This clonotype was counted ten times or more. The V call is TRBV11-3, the J call TRBJ2-7, with D unresolved. CDR1 and CDR2 from the germline V gene are SGHNT and YENEEA. Trimming removed 4 bases from V and 0 bases from J, with 7 bases in between. CDR3 length: 13 amino acids. The CDR3 sequence: CASSSELSYEQYF. The CDR3 DNA reads as TGTGCCAGCAGCTCCGAACTCTCCTACGAGCAGTACTTC.

The gene calls are TRBV20-1 and TRBJ2-3; 10 bases align to TRBD2. Trimming took 6 bases from V and 3 from J; bases not matched to a gene: 6. The CDR3 spans 14 residues. The V gene's germline CDR1 is DFQATT and CDR2 SNEGSKA (reference sequence). For the CDR3, the DNA is TGCAGTGCCCCCGGGACTAGCGCGACAGATACGCAGTATTTT. This gives the protein CSAPGTSATDTQYF.

This clonotype has at least ten counts. The J gene is TRBJ2-1, the V gene TRBV6-1, with 7 bases identical to TRBD2. Trimming removed 2 bases from V and 7 bases from J; junction bases left unmatched: 8. CDR3 length equals 15 residues. Germline CDR1 is MNHNS and CDR2 is SASEGT. The CDR3 sequence: CASSEIMTSLNEQFF. The CDR3 region has the DNA TGTGCCAGCAGTGAAATTATGACTAGCCTGAATGAGCAGTTCTTC.

With regard to this clonotype: A read error may be the cause here, since a much bigger clone is one base away. The V gene is TRBV20-1, the J gene TRBJ2-1, with TRBD2 matching over 11 bases. Germline V gives CDR1 DFQATT, CDR2 SNEGSKA (reference sequence). The CDR3 contains 12 residues. The CDR3 sequence: CRGTSGYDEQFF. CDR3 DNA: TGCAGAGGGACTAGCGGATACGATGAGCAGTTCTTC.

This clonotype appeared a few times. CDR3: CASSLSRRGETQYF. The CDR3 DNA reads as TGTGCCAGCAGCTTGAGTCGAAGGGGGGAGACCCAGTACTTC. The chain has TRBV11-1 and TRBJ2-5; the D gene is possibly TRBD1 (6 bases). Trimming removed 3 bases from V and 5 bases from J, with 13 bases in between. The germline V gene encodes CDR1 SGHAT and CDR2 FQDESV (reference sequence). This CDR3 has 14 residues.

In this sample, this clonotype turned up a few times. The chain recombines TRBV6-1 with TRBJ1-1, with unresolved D. Between the trimmed V and J ends, which lost 5 bases and 0 bases, there was a span of 7 bases. CDR1 is MNHNS and CDR2 is SASEGT in the germline V gene. The CDR3 extends over 13 amino acids. The CDR3 loop reads CASSRYVNTEAFF. In nucleotides, the CDR3 is TGTGCCAGCAGTCGCTACGTGAACACTGAAGCTTTCTTT.

This clonotype was counted ten times or more. The rearrangement links TRBV15 to TRBJ2-1; 9 bases map to TRBD2. Per germline, CDR1 LNHNV and CDR2 YYDKDF (reference sequence). Trimming at V came to 8 bases and at J to 1 base, leaving 6 bases not matched to a gene. The CDR3 runs 15 residues. CDR3 loop: CATLTTSGSYNEQFF. CDR3 sequence (DNA): TGTGCCACCCTGACAACTAGCGGGTCCTACAATGAGCAGTTCTTC.

This clonotype was counted ten times or more. V gene TRBV2 combines with J gene TRBJ2-5; possibly TRBD2 for D (7 bases). Per the germline V gene, CDR1 is SNHLY and CDR2 is FYNNEI. Between the trimmed V and J ends, which lost 5 bases and 3 bases, there was a span of 10 bases. This CDR3 has 13 amino acids. DNA of the CDR3: TGTGCCAGCAGTAAAGGGGGGGAAGAGACCCAGTACTTC. Translating gives CASSKGGEETQYF.

The chain couples TRBV7-6 to TRBJ2-7, with 9 bases matching TRBD1. CDR3 size: 16 residues. V lost 1 base, J lost 0 bases, and 4 bases stayed unmatched. Germline V gene data show CDR1 as SGHVS and CDR2 as FNYEAQ. The CDR3 protein is CASSLGTGAHSYEQYF. CDR3 bases: TGTGCCAGCAGCTTAGGGACAGGGGCCCACTCCTACGAGCAGTACTTC. The whole variable domain, filled in from reference TRBV7-6 and TRBJ2-7, reads GAGVSQSPRYKVTKRGQDVALRCDPISGHVSLYWYRQALGQGPEFLTYFNYEAQQDKSGLPNDRFSAERPEGSISTLTIQRTEQRDSAMYRCASSLGTGAHSYEQYFGPGTRLTVT.

This clonotype was found many times. The CDR3 region has the DNA TGTGCCTGGGGTTTTAGCGGGACTAGCACAGATACGCAGTATTTT. Its translation: CAWGFSGTSTDTQYF. J is TRBJ2-3 and V is TRBV30, with 8 bases lining up with TRBD2. CDR1 and CDR2 from the germline V gene are GTSNPN and SVGIG (reference sequence). CDR3 length: 15 amino acids. V was clipped by 5 bases and J by 0 bases; unmatched bases: 7.

This clonotype was recorded at least ten times. The chain links TRBV7-2 to TRBJ1-5; D call uncertain. Per germline, CDR1 SGHTA and CDR2 FQGNSA. Trimming left V 5 bases short and J 0 bases short, with 8 bases between. The CDR3 consists of 14 residues. The chain's CDR3 is CASSPAHSNQPQHF. DNA of the CDR3: TGTGCCAGCAGCCCCGCCCATAGCAATCAGCCCCAGCATTTT.